This T cell receptor beta chain was sequenced for a study of shared clonotypes between healthy human individuals. The method was immunoSEQ multiplex PCR; TCRdb's version includes in-frame clones alone and lacks a portion of them. The table records about 700,000 clones, around 92% of them present only once. Findings and caveats of the study: Clonotypes shared by all four sorted-subset donors had higher generation probabilities than non-shared clonotypes. Few donors limited the genetic and exposure-history diversity represented. Sampling covered blood only; tissue repertoires likely differ.

About this clone itself: Its specificity is unknown.

As defined, naive CD8 cells were CD45RO-negative and positively selected for CCR7, with terminally differentiated effector memory CD45RA+ cells excluded. The CDR3 has 12 residues. V lost 5 bases to trimming and J lost 4 bases, with 6 bases between them. CDR1 and CDR2 (germline): MGHRA, YSYEKL. The V gene is TRBV4-1, the J gene TRBJ2-1, with unresolved D. The sequenced material came from naive CD8+ T cells sorted from blood. This receptor was taken from a young man in good health. The CDR3 region has the DNA TGCGCCAGCAGCAACGGATACAATGAGCAGTTCTTC. As protein: CASSNGYNEQFF.